These T cell receptor beta chains were read from a single sample in a study of CD8 T cells in ankylosing spondylitis. Each CDR3 protein is one row after TCRdb ran MiXCR on the 5' RACE reads. The sample has about 220,000 distinct CDR3 sequences, about 7.3% seen once; the top ten hold 13% to 15%. The material sequenced was blood, either unsorted or a sorted T cell fraction (not recorded which). The receptors stem from a male donor with ankylosing spondylitis. Each CDR3 is given with its conserved first and last residue. The D gene is left open where the match is weak. The size field is filled for only some rows; it gives once, few, many or a size class.

d_gene,j_gene,v_gene,abundance,CDR3nt,CDR3aa
TRBD2,TRBJ2-7,TRBV7-6,many,TGTGCCAGCAGCTTAGAGGGGACTAGCTCCTACGAGCAGTACTTC,CASSLEGTSSYEQYF
.,TRBJ2-1,TRBV11-2,.,TGTGCCAGCAGCTTAGTCTTCGGGACACGAGACAATGAGCAGTTCTTC,CASSLVFGTRDNEQFF
.,TRBJ2-3,TRBV9,many,TGTGCCAGCAGCGTAGCCGTGACAGTCACAGATACGCAGTATTTT,CASSVAVTVTDTQYF
.,TRBJ1-2,TRBV5-1,many,TGCGCCAGCAGCTTGGACAACTACAGGGATGGCTACACCTTC,CASSLDNYRDGYTF
TRBD1,TRBJ2-3,TRBV28,many,TGTGCCAGCAGTCCTGGGACAGGGCATAGCACAGATACGCAGTATTTT,CASSPGTGHSTDTQYF
TRBD2,TRBJ2-7,TRBV4-3,many,TGCGCCAGCAGCCAAGGGACTAGCGGGACTTCCGAGCAGTACTTC,CASSQGTSGTSEQYF
.,TRBJ1-2,TRBV12-3/TRBV12-4,many,TGTGCCAGCAGTCGGGCGGGGGATGGCTACACCTTC,CASSRAGDGYTF
.,TRBJ2-1,TRBV28,many,TGTGCCACCGCCGGGACTTCTACCTACAATGAGCAGTTCTTC,CATAGTSTYNEQFF
TRBD1,TRBJ1-5,TRBV24-1,.,TGTGCCACCAGCCGGACAGGTAGCAATCAGCCCCAGCATTTT,CATSRTGSNQPQHF
.,TRBJ2-3,TRBV6-1,many,TGTGCCAGCAGAAAGGCCCCCGGGGGCGGCACAGATACGCAGTATTTT,CASRKAPGGGTDTQYF
TRBD1,TRBJ2-1,TRBV27,many,TGTGCCAGCAGCCAGAACCGGGACAGGGCCTACAATGAGCAGTTCTTC,CASSQNRDRAYNEQFF
.,TRBJ1-1,TRBV12-3/TRBV12-4,many,TGTGCCAGCAGCTCAGACAGGACTGAAGCTTTCTTT,CASSSDRTEAFF
TRBD2,TRBJ2-3,TRBV11-1,.,TGTGCCAGCAGAGGTAGCGGGGGGGACACAGATACGCAGTATTTT,CASRGSGGDTDTQYF
TRBD1,TRBJ2-5,TRBV6-1,few,TGTGCCAGCAGGAATGCAAACAGGGGCGGAGGAGAGACCCAGTACTTC,CASRNANRGGGETQYF
.,TRBJ2-1,TRBV3-1,.,TGTGCCAGCAAGTGGGTCAGGGGCTCCTACAATGAGCAGTTCTTC,CASKWVRGSYNEQFF
TRBD2,TRBJ2-5,TRBV7-9,few,TGTGCCAGCAGCCAAGGTCGAGGGAGGGCCGTGGGAGAGACCCAGTACTTC,CASSQGRGRAVGETQYF
.,TRBJ1-2,TRBV5-1,many,TGCGCCAGCAGCGGGAACCACCTCTATGGCTACACCTTC,CASSGNHLYGYTF
.,TRBJ1-5,TRBV19,many,TGTGCCAGTAGTAGGGCACCTTATAGCAATCAGCCCCAGCATTTT,CASSRAPYSNQPQHF
.,TRBJ2-3,TRBV29-1,many,TGCAGCGTTGAACCCCCTAGCACAGATACGCAGTATTTT,CSVEPPSTDTQYF
.,TRBJ1-1,TRBV7-8,many,TGTGCCAGCAGCTTATTGTTGCCCGGCAACACTGAAGCTTTCTTT,CASSLLLPGNTEAFF
TRBD1,TRBJ2-7,TRBV28,.,TGTGCCAGCAGTTTAAAGGGACAGCCATCCGACTACGAGCAGTACTTC,CASSLKGQPSDYEQYF
.,TRBJ2-4,TRBV7-9,few,TGTGCCAGCAGCTTAGAGGCAGAATTCAAAAACATTCAGTACTTC,CASSLEAEFKNIQYF